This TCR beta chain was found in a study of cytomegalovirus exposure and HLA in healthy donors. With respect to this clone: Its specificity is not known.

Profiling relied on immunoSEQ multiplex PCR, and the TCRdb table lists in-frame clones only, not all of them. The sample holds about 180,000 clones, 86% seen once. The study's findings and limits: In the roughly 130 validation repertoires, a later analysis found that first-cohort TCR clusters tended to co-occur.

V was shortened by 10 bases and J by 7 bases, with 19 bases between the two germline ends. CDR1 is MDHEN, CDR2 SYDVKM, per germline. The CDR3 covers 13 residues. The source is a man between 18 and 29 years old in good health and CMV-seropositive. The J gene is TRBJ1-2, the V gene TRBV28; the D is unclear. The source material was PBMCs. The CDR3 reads CATTWLLHGGYTF. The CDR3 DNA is TGTGCCACCACCTGGTTGTTGCACGGTGGCTACACCTTC.